The 9 T cell receptor beta chains in this list originate from one sample, sequenced in a study of CD4 T cells in relation to SARS-CoV-2 and coronaviruses. Generated by immunoSEQ multiplex PCR, the TCRdb table keeps only in-frame clones and is missing some. The sample shows some 40,000 clones, 75% to 90% of them seen only once. The sample taken for sequencing was memory CD4+ T cells from PBMCs. The receptors derive from an adult with COVID-19.

The gene calls are TRBV5-1 and TRBJ2-1; possibly TRBD2 for D (7 bases). Germline CDR1 is SGHRS and CDR2 is YFSETQ. The CDR3 is made up of 15 amino acids. The V gene lost 1 base and the J gene lost 5 bases, with 13 bases spanning the gap. The CDR3 protein is CASSLRGGSNNEQFF. The CDR3 DNA sequence: TGCGCCAGCAGCTTGAGGGGGGGTAGCAACAATGAGCAGTTCTTC. Filled out from reference TRBV5-1 and TRBJ2-1, the complete variable domain reads KAGVTQTPRYLIKTRGQQVTLSCSPISGHRSVSWYQQTPGQGLQFLFEYFSETQRNKGNFPGRFSGRQFSNSRSEMNVSTLELGDSALYLCASSLRGGSNNEQFFGPGTRLTVL.

J is TRBJ2-3 and V is TRBV4-3; 7 nucleotides line up with TRBD2. Looked up from germline, CDR1 is LGHNA and CDR2 is YSLEER. The CDR3 totals 15 residues. V gave up 0 bases and J gave up 2 bases; unmatched junction bases: 2. The CDR3 sequence is CASSQEAGITDTQYF. CDR3 DNA: TGCGCCAGCAGCCAAGAAGCGGGGATCACAGATACGCAGTATTTT.

The V and J genes are TRBV2 and TRBJ1-4; TRBD1 is a possible D gene (5 bases). Germline values: CDR1 SNHLY, CDR2 FYNNEI. CDR3 size: 13 residues. V was shortened by 6 bases and J by 4 bases, with 9 bases between the two germline ends. The CDR3 sequence: CASSRDYNEKLFF. The CDR3 DNA reads as TGTGCCAGCAGCAGGGACTATAATGAAAAACTGTTTTTT.

This chain connects TRBV6-4 to TRBJ2-1, with TRBD2 matching over 8 bases. V shed 0 bases, J shed 10 bases, and the junction held 5 bases outside the gene matches. The germline gives CDR1 MRHNA, CDR2 SNTAGT. The CDR3 length is 14 residues. CDR3 region: CASSDSYVAGEQFF. DNA for the CDR3: TGTGCCAGCAGTGACTCGTACGTAGCGGGAGAGCAGTTCTTC.

This chain connects TRBV19 to TRBJ2-6, with D hard to call. There are 13 residues in the CDR3. The germline V and J ends were trimmed by 5 bases and 4 bases, with 6 bases remaining between them. Germline CDR1 is LNHDA and CDR2 is SQIVND (reference sequence). CDR3 DNA sequence: TGTGCCAGTAGTGTTTCCGGGGCCAACGTCCTGACTTTC. It specifies CASSVSGANVLTF.

The CDR3 DNA reads TGTGCCACCAGTTCGACCTCTGGAAACACCATATATTTT. This sequence encodes CATSSTSGNTIYF. V and J are TRBV24-1 and TRBJ1-3, with no clear D. Germline V CDR1 and CDR2: KGHDR, SFDVKD. The germline V and J ends were trimmed by 6 bases and 0 bases, with 5 bases remaining between them. The CDR3 runs 13 residues.

The V gene is TRBV2, the J gene TRBJ2-3; 10 nucleotides line up with TRBD1. This CDR3 region has 15 residues. The trim removed 7 bases at V and 5 bases at J, leaving 9 bases unmatched. Germline V gives CDR1 SNHLY, CDR2 FYNNEI. This CDR3 is CASNGGQGVVDTQYF. Here the CDR3 DNA reads TGTGCCAGCAATGGAGGACAGGGGGTTGTAGATACGCAGTATTTT.

This clone was counted only a few times. The V call is TRBV7-2, the J call TRBJ2-7; D might be TRBD1 or TRBD2, each matching 5 bases. V lost 5 bases, J lost 5 bases, and 19 bases lay in between. The CDR3 extends over 15 amino acids. Germline V CDR1 and CDR2: SGHTA, FQGNSA. The CDR3 reads CASSPFPRGRDEQYF. DNA of the CDR3: TGTGCCAGCAGCCCCTTTCCCCGGGGCCGCGACGAGCAGTACTTC.

This clone was recorded only once. The CDR3 DNA is TGTGCCAGCAGTACCGGGACATTTCCTATTCTAGCCAAAAACATTCAGTACTTC. Residues: CASSTGTFPILAKNIQYF. The chain joins TRBV28 to TRBJ2-4; D perhaps matches TRBD1 (6 bases). Trimming removed 5 bases from V and 0 bases from J, with 20 bases in between. Per the germline V gene, CDR1 is MDHEN and CDR2 is SYDVKM. The CDR3 runs 18 residues.